This T cell receptor (beta chain) derives from a study of blood T cells in healthy people across ages. J lost 5 bases, V lost 6 bases, and 8 bases had no gene match. The CDR3 has 15 amino acids. Germline values: CDR1 MDHEN, CDR2 SYDVKM. This clonotype was detected a few times. A second PCR, run for about 6 to 11 cycles, used a sample-barcoded 5' primer plus a J-beta primer mix. A single record per CDR3 protein comes from TCRdb applying MiXCR to the 5' RACE reads. The table has some 790,000 distinct CDR3 sequences, 25% to 30% seen once. The sequenced sample was blood. The V gene is TRBV28, the J gene TRBJ1-2; 11 nucleotides match TRBD1. The source of this sequence is an elderly woman in good health. The DNA of the CDR3 is TGTGCCAGCAGACCCGAGGGGACAGGGGGTTATGGCTACACCTTC. Amino acid sequence: CASRPEGTGGYGYTF.